The source of this T cell receptor beta chain is a study of T cell responses to AZD1222 COVID-19 vaccine. The V end was cut by 4 bases, the J end by 2 bases, with 20 bases between. The CDR3 is 17 amino acids. The germline V gene encodes CDR1 SGHDN and CDR2 FVKESK. The repertoire was sequenced with immunoSEQ multiplex PCR; TCRdb's copy has only in-frame clones and lacks some. The repertoire holds some 150,000 clones, with 88% as singletons. This specimen consisted of peripheral blood, obtained 28 days after the second dose of the MenACWY control vaccine. The sequence was obtained from an adult who received the MenACWY meningococcal vaccine as a control. This rearrangement joins TRBV14 to TRBJ1-2; possibly TRBD1 for D (6 bases). The CDR3 protein is CASSLITPRGTNYGYTF. CDR3 nucleotides: TGTGCCAGCAGCCTTATAACCCCAAGGGGGACAAACTATGGCTACACCTTC.